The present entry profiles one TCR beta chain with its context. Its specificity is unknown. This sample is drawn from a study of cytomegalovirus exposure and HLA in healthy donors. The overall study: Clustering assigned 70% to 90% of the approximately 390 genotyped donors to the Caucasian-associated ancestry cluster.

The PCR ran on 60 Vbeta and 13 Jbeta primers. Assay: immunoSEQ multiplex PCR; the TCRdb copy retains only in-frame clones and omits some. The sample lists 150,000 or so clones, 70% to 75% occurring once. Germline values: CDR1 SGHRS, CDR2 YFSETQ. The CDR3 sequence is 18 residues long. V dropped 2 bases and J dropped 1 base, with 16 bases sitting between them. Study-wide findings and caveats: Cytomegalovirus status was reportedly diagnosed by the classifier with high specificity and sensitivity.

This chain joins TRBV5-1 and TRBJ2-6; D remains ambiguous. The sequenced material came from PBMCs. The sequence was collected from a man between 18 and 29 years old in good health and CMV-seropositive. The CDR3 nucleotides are TGCGCCAGCAGCTTATTATCCTACAGTTCATCTGGGGCCAACGTCCTGACTTTC. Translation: CASSLLSYSSSGANVLTF.